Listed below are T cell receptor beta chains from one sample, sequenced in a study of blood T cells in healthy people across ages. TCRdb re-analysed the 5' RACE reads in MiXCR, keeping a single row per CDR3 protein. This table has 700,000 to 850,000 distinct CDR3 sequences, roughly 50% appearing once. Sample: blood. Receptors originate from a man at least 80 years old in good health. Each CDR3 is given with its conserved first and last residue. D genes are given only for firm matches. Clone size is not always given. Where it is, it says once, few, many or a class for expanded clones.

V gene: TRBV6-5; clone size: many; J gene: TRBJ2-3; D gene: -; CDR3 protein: CASLGNEDTQYF; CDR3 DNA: TGTGCCAGCTTGGGTAATGAGGATACGCAGTATTTT
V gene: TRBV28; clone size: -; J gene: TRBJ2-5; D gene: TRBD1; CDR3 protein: CASKSEGARQETQYF; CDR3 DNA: TGTGCCAGCAAGTCTGAGGGGGCCCGACAAGAGACCCAGTACTTC
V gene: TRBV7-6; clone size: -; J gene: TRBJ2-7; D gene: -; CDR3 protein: CASSLLPVGWEQYF; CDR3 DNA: TGTGCCAGCAGCTTACTTCCGGTGGGTTGGGAGCAGTACTTC
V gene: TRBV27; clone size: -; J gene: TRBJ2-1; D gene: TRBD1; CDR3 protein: CAGAHRDRGYNEQFF; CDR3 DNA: TGTGCCGGCGCCCACCGGGACAGGGGTTACAATGAGCAGTTCTTC
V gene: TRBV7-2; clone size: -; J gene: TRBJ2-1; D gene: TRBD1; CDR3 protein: CASSLRDSSYTEQFF; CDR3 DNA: TGTGCCAGCAGCTTAAGGGACAGCTCCTACACTGAGCAGTTCTTC
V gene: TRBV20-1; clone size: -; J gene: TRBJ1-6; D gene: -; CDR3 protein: CSASAGSDNSPLHF; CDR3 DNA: TGCAGTGCTAGTGCGGGGTCTGATAATTCACCCCTCCACTTT
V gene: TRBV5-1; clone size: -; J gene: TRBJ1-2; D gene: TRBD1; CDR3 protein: CASSSPEQGHGYTF; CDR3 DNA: TGCGCCAGCAGCTCCCCGGAACAGGGGCATGGCTACACCTTC
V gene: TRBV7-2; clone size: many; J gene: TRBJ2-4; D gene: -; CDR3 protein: CASSLDYGGLGAKNIQYF; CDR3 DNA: TGTGCCAGCAGCTTAGATTACGGCGGACTGGGGGCCAAAAACATTCAGTACTTC
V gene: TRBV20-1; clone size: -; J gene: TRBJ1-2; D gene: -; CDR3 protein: CSAAQPGGYGYTF; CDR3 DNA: TGCAGTGCTGCACAGCCCGGAGGCTATGGCTACACCTTC
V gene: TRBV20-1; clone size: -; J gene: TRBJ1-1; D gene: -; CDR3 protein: CSAHETPVTEAFF; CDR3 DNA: TGCAGTGCCCACGAAACACCCGTGACTGAAGCTTTCTTT
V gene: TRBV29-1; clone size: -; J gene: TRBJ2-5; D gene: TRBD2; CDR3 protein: CSVGRGTSGKGAETQYF; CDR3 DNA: TGCAGCGTTGGCCGGGGGACTAGCGGGAAGGGCGCAGAGACCCAGTACTTC
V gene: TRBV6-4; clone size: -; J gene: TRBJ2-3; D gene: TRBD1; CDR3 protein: CASSDLPGQGARYAYF; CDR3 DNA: TGTGCCAGCAGTGATCTCCCAGGACAGGGGGCTCGATACGCGTATTTT
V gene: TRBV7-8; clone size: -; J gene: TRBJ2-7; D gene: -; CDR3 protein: CASSLRGGTESEQYF; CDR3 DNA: TGTGCCAGCAGCTTACGAGGGGGGACCGAAAGCGAGCAGTACTTC
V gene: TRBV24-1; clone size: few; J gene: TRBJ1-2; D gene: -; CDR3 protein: CATSDSGTLDGYTF; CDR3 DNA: TGTGCCACCAGTGATTCCGGGACTTTAGATGGCTACACCTTC
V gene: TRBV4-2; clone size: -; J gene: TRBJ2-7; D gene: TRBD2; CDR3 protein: CASSRSGTIYEQYF; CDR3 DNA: TGTGCCAGCAGCCGCAGCGGGACTATCTACGAGCAGTACTTC
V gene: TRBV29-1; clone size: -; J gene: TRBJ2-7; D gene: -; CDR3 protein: CSVIAPGRLEQYF; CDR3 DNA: TGCAGCGTTATTGCCCCCGGTCGACTGGAGCAGTACTTC
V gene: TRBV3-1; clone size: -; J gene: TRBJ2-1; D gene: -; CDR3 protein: CASSLFGGLSSYNEQFF; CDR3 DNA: TGTGCCAGCAGCCTCTTCGGGGGACTTAGCTCCTACAATGAGCAGTTCTTC
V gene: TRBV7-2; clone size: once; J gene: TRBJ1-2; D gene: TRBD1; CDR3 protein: CASSPNPGQVGYGYTF; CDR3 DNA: TGTGCCAGCAGCCCCAACCCCGGACAGGTGGGCTATGGCTACACCTTC
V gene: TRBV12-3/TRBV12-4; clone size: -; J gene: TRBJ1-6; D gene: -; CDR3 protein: CASSRGTDNSPLHF; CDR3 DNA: TGTGCCAGCAGTAGAGGGACTGATAATTCACCCCTCCACTTT
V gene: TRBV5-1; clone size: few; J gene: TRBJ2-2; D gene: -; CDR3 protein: CASSLAQNTGELFF; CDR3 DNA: TGCGCCAGCAGCTTGGCGCAGAACACCGGGGAGCTGTTTTTT
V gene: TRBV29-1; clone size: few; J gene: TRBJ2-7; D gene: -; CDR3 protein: CSVEVGGYEQYF; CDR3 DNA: TGCAGCGTTGAAGTGGGCGGCTACGAGCAGTACTTC
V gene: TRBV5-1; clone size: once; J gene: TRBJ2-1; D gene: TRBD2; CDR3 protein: CASSGGTSDLHYNEQFF; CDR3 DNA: TGCGCCAGCAGCGGCGGGACTAGCGATCTGCACTACAATGAGCAGTTCTTC
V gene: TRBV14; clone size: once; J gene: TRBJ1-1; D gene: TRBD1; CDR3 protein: CASSPDRRRNTEAFF; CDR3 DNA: TGTGCCAGCAGCCCGGACAGGAGGCGGAACACTGAAGCTTTCTTT
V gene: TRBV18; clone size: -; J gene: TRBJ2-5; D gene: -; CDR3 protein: CASSPLNSKGETQYF; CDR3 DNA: TGTGCCAGCTCACCATTGAACTCCAAGGGAGAGACCCAGTACTTC
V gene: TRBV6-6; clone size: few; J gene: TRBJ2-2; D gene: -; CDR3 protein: CASSTPSSGVNTGELFF; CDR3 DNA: TGTGCCAGCAGTACCCCCTCATCGGGAGTGAACACCGGGGAGCTGTTTTTT
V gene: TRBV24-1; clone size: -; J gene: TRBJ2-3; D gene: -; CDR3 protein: CATSVGGPSTDTQYF; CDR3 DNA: TGTGCCACCAGTGTAGGCGGGCCGAGCACAGATACGCAGTATTTT
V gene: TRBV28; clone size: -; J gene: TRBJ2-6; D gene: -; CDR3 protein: CASRQDTTGANVLTF; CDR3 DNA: TGTGCCAGCAGACAGGACACAACTGGGGCCAACGTCCTGACTTTC
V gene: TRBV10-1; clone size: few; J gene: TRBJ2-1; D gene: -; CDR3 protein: CASSGAALGDNEQFF; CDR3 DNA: TGCGCCAGCTCCGGGGCGGCCCTAGGGGACAATGAGCAGTTCTTC
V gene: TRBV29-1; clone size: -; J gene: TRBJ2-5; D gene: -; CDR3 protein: CSGWDPETQYF; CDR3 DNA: TGCAGCGGTTGGGATCCAGAGACCCAGTACTTC
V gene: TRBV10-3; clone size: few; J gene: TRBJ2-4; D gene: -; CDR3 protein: CAARGISGNIQYF; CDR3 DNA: TGTGCCGCTAGGGGCATCTCGGGAAACATTCAGTACTTC
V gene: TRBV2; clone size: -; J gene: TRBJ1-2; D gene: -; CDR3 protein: CASSEARPLASYGYTF; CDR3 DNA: TGTGCCAGTAGTGAAGCCCGGCCGCTAGCTAGCTATGGCTACACCTTC
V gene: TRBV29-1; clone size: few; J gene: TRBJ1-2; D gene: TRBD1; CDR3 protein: CSYDRGNGYTF; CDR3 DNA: TGCAGCTACGACAGGGGCAATGGCTACACCTTC
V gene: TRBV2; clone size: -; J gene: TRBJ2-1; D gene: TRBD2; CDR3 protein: CASSDLAGGPSSYNEQFF; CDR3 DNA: TGTGCCAGCAGTGACCTAGCGGGGGGCCCAAGCTCCTACAATGAGCAGTTCTTC
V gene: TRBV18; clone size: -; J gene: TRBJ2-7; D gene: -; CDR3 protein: CASSDLAPPGEQYF; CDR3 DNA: TGTGCCAGCTCAGACCTGGCCCCCCCGGGCGAGCAGTACTTC
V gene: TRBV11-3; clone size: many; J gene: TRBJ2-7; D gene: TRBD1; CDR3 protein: CASSLERTGGNYEQYF; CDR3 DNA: TGTGCCAGCAGCTTAGAGAGGACAGGGGGCAACTACGAGCAGTACTTC
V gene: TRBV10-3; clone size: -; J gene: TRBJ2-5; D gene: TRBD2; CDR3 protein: CAISDVGTSGRIAETQYF; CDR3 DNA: TGTGCCATCAGTGATGTTGGGACTAGCGGGAGAATCGCAGAGACCCAGTACTTC
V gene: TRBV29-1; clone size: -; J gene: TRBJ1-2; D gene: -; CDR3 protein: CSVEGTGGDGYTF; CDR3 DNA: TGCAGCGTTGAAGGAACCGGGGGGGATGGCTACACCTTC
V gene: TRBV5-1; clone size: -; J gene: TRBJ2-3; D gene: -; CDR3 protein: CASSPQGGEGTDTQYF; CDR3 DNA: TGCGCCAGCAGCCCCCAAGGGGGAGAGGGCACAGATACGCAGTATTTT
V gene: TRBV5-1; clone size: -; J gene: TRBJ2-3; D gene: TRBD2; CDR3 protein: CASSLVSLAGTTDTQYF; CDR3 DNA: TGCGCCAGCAGCTTGGTTTCTCTAGCGGGGACCACAGATACGCAGTATTTT
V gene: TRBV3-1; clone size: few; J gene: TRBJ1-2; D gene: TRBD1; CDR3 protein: CASSRGQGARYGYTF; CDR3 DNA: TGTGCCAGCAGCCGAGGACAGGGGGCCCGCTATGGCTACACCTTC
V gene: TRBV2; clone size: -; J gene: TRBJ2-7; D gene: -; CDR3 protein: CASTDSTTYEQYF; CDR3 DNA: TGTGCCAGCACCGACAGTACCACCTACGAGCAGTACTTC